The 24 T cell receptor beta chains listed next were all sequenced from one sample in a study of T cells in Graves' hyperthyroidism and ophthalmopathy. RNA transcripts gave rise to amplified TCR beta CDR3 regions. The TCR CDR3 was amplified in a first-round RT-PCR using the HTBI primer set. A single record per CDR3 protein comes from TCRdb applying MiXCR to the multiplex PCR reads. The table includes roughly 350,000 distinct CDR3 sequences, around 15% detected once. The sequenced sample was blood. These receptors were collected from a woman in her twenties or thirties with Graves' ophthalmopathy.

In this sample, this clonotype turned up many times. The chain joins TRBV6-1 to TRBJ2-7, with 12 bases identical to TRBD1. In germline, CDR1 is MNHNS, CDR2 SASEGT. V trimming: 5 bases; J trimming: 2 bases; junction bases outside the gene matches: 4. The CDR3 contains 15 residues. CDR3 DNA: TGTGCCAGCAGTATCCGGGACAGGGGGCCCTACGAGCAGTACTTC. Protein product: CASSIRDRGPYEQYF.

Ten or more counts support this clonotype. The chain recombines TRBV11-2 with TRBJ1-5; D remains unclear. From germline, CDR1 is SGHAT and CDR2 FQNNGV. V lost 7 bases and J lost 3, with 16 bases in between. CDR3 length equals 15 residues. CDR3 sequence (DNA): TGTGCCAGCACCTCCCTCAGTGATTACAATCAGCCCCAGCATTTT. Protein product: CASTSLSDYNQPQHF.

This clonotype was seen a few times. The chain has TRBV6-1 and TRBJ1-5; D not certain. The CDR3 has 12 amino acids. CDR1 MNHNS and CDR2 SASEGT come from the germline V gene. With 5 bases removed from V and 15 bases from J, the gap between germline ends came to 17 bases. CDR3 coding DNA: TGTGCCAGCAGTTCCTACCTCGGAAAGCCGCATTTT. Translating gives CASSSYLGKPHF.

Note on this clonotype: A read error may explain this, as a much larger clone is one base away. The chain employs TRBV7-3 and TRBJ2-1; TRBD2 aligns across 10 bases. The CDR3 covers 15 residues. The V gene's germline CDR1 is SGHTA and CDR2 FQGTGA. Trimming removed 4 bases from V and 8 bases from J; junction bases left unmatched: 8. The CDR3 DNA is TGTGCCAGCAGCTGGGCAGCGGGGGGGGCCTATGAGCAGTTCTTC. This encodes CASSWAAGGAYEQFF.

This clonotype was seen ten or more times. A read error may explain this, as a much larger clone is one base away. The rearrangement links TRBV28 to TRBJ2-7, with TRBD1 as a possible D gene (5 bases). Trimming pared 8 bases from V and 0 bases from J, leaving 11 bases between. CDR3 length: 13 residues. CDR1 and CDR2 from the germline V gene are MDHEN and SYDVKM. The CDR3 protein is CASQDKSSYEQYF. In nucleotides, the CDR3 is TGTGCCAGCCAGGACAAGAGCTCCTACGAGCAGTACTTC.

This clonotype was detected ten times or more. This chain links TRBV7-3 with TRBJ2-1; D unclear. CDR1 is SGHTA and CDR2 is FQGTGA in the germline V gene. Trimming took off 5 bases at V and 4 bases at J, with 9 bases between the two ends. The length of the CDR3 is 13 residues. CDR3 in DNA: TGTGCCAGCAGCACGGACGTATACAATGAGCAGTTCTTC. It translates to CASSTDVYNEQFF.

This clonotype has a handful of counts. The genes are TRBV27 and TRBJ1-6; a possible D gene is TRBD1 (6 bases). Germline V gene lookup returns CDR1 MNHEY and CDR2 SMNVEV (reference sequence). V lost 7 bases, J lost 9 bases, and 13 bases lay in between. This CDR3 is 13 amino acids long. Here the CDR3 reads CASTGQRTSPLHF. CDR3 DNA: TGTGCCAGCACTGGACAGAGGACTTCACCCCTCCACTTT.

The genes are TRBV5-1 and TRBJ1-3; 8 bases are shared with TRBD1. The CDR3 contains 17 residues. Unmatched junction bases numbered 9, after V lost 2 bases and J lost 2 bases. Germline loops: CDR1 SGHRS, CDR2 YFSETQ. CDR3 protein: CASSLGPQGATGNTIYF. The CDR3 DNA is TGCGCCAGCAGCTTAGGCCCGCAGGGGGCAACTGGAAACACCATATATTTT.

This clonotype appeared many times. The CDR3 region is CASSLGQGARVRKLFF. The CDR3 DNA reads as TGTGCCAGCAGCTTAGGGCAGGGGGCGAGAGTGCGGAAACTGTTTTTT. The rearrangement joins TRBV7-2 to TRBJ1-4; 8 bases align to TRBD1. The CDR3 runs 16 residues. After removal of 1 base from V and 11 bases from J, the junction contained 12 bases not matched to a gene. The germline gives CDR1 SGHTA, CDR2 FQGNSA.

The V and J genes are TRBV2 and TRBJ2-5, with 7 nucleotides matching TRBD2. Germline V gene data show CDR1 as SNHLY and CDR2 as FYNNEI. J gave up 3 bases and V 2 bases, and 9 bases lay outside the gene matches. The CDR3 totals 16 residues. The CDR3: CASSESAGDFKETQYF. CDR3 DNA: TGTGCCAGCAGTGAAAGTGCGGGGGATTTCAAAGAGACCCAGTACTTC.

This clonotype has only a few counts. V usage is TRBV28 and J usage is TRBJ1-6; the D gene is possibly TRBD1 (6 bases). Germline CDR1 and CDR2: MDHEN and SYDVKM. This CDR3 contains 18 residues. The V and J ends lost 4 bases and 9 bases respectively, with 25 bases between them. The CDR3 DNA reads as TGTGCCAGCAGTTCAATCAGGACAGAGGCCTATGAAGGTTCACCCCTCCACTTT. It translates to CASSSIRTEAYEGSPLHF.

Details on this clonotype: This may be a read error: a much more frequent sequence differs by one nucleotide. J is TRBJ2-1 and V is TRBV11-3, with D maybe TRBD2 (5 bases). CDR3 length: 13 residues. Germline CDR1 reads SGHNT; CDR2 reads YENEEA. DNA for the CDR3: TGTGCCGGCAGCTTAGTGGTCGGGGATGAGCAGTTCTTC. As protein: CAGSLVVGDEQFF.

The chain is built from TRBV6-1 and TRBJ1-2; no clear D. Trimming removed 6 bases from V and 3 bases from J, with 20 bases in between. The CDR3 spans 16 residues. Germline values: CDR1 MNHNS, CDR2 SASEGT. The CDR3 is CASRPPRDGGDYGYTF. The CDR3 DNA reads as TGTGCCAGCAGGCCTCCGAGGGATGGAGGAGACTATGGCTACACCTTC.

This clonotype was detected a few times. CDR3 nucleotides: TGTGCCAGCAGTTACGGGACTAGCGACACAGATACGCAGTATTTT. This encodes CASSYGTSDTDTQYF. This chain connects TRBV6-6 to TRBJ2-3; 10 bases agree with TRBD2. V lost 2 bases to trimming and J lost 2 bases; unmatched junction nucleotides: 1. The germline gives CDR1 MNHNY, CDR2 SVGAGI (reference sequence). The CDR3 spans 15 residues.

The sample holds many counts of this clonotype. The chain links TRBV27 to TRBJ1-4, with TRBD1 matching over 11 bases. This CDR3 is built from 14 residues. The germline V gene encodes CDR1 MNHEY and CDR2 SMNVEV (reference sequence). J gave up 7 bases and V 5 bases, and 3 bases lay outside the gene matches. The CDR3 DNA sequence: TGTGCCAGCAGTCTCGGGACAGGGGGTGAAAAACTGTTTTTT. It translates to CASSLGTGGEKLFF.

Comment on this clonotype: A read error may explain this, as a much larger clone is one base away. The rearrangement joins TRBV2 to TRBJ1-2, with a weak D call TRBD1 (6 bases). V dropped 2 bases and J dropped 5 bases, with 15 bases sitting between them. Germline assignment: CDR1 SNHLY and CDR2 FYNNEI. There are 15 residues in the CDR3. In nucleotides, the CDR3 is TGTGCCAGCAGTGAACGACAGGCCGGCTGGTATGGCTACACCTTC. Its protein is CASSERQAGWYGYTF.

The sample holds many counts of this clonotype. This sequence joins TRBV15 and TRBJ2-5; tentative D call: TRBD2 (6 bases). Germline loops: CDR1 LNHNV, CDR2 YYDKDF (reference sequence). The CDR3 sequence is 16 residues long. Between the trimmed V and J ends, which lost 5 bases and 0 bases, there was a span of 16 bases. As DNA, the CDR3 is TGTGCCACCAGCGTTTGGGGGGATCCATACCAAGAGACCCAGTACTTC. The encoded protein is CATSVWGDPYQETQYF.

This clonotype was seen at least ten times. The gene calls are TRBV3-1 and TRBJ1-3; no reliable D call. V lost 2 bases and J lost 0, with 8 bases in between. Per the germline V gene, CDR1 is LGHDT and CDR2 is YNNKEL (reference sequence). The CDR3 spans 15 residues. The CDR3 spells CASSQQGPSGNTIYF. For the CDR3, the DNA is TGTGCCAGCAGCCAACAAGGGCCCTCTGGAAACACCATATATTTT.

This clonotype occurred many times. This rearrangement joins TRBV2 to TRBJ1-2; tentative D call: TRBD1 (6 bases). The CDR3 loop spans 15 amino acids. Germline loops: CDR1 SNHLY, CDR2 FYNNEI. V lost 6 bases, J lost 0 bases, and 14 bases lay in between. This CDR3 reads CASSATGKANYGYTF. The CDR3 nucleotides read TGTGCCAGCAGCGCCACAGGGAAAGCTAACTATGGCTACACCTTC. The full variable domain, its missing parts supplied by reference TRBV2 and TRBJ1-2, is EPEVTQTPSHQVTQMGQEVILRCVPISNHLYFYWYRQILGQKVEFLVSFYNNEISEKSEIFDDQFSVERPDGSNFTLKIRSTKLEDSAMYFCASSATGKANYGYTFGSGTRLTVV.

This clonotype has a count of ten or more. The rearrangement links TRBV11-2 to TRBJ2-7, with 7 positions matching TRBD2. Germline lookup yields CDR1 SGHAT and CDR2 FQNNGV. Trimming removed 5 bases from V and 2 bases from J; junction bases left unmatched: 6. The CDR3 extends over 14 amino acids. The CDR3 nucleotides are TGTGCCAGCAGCCGAGCGGGGCCTACCTACGAGCAGTACTTC. It specifies CASSRAGPTYEQYF.

This clonotype was seen at least ten times. The CDR3 region is CASIGDRRNYGYTF. As DNA, the CDR3 is TGTGCCAGCATAGGGGACAGGAGAAACTATGGCTACACCTTC. The chain links TRBV2 to TRBJ1-2; the match to TRBD1 covers 8 bases. The V and J ends lost 7 bases and 2 bases, in that order; junction bases with no gene match: 6. This CDR3 is 14 amino acids long. Germline lookup yields CDR1 SNHLY and CDR2 FYNNEI.

This clonotype was seen at least ten times. The V call is TRBV6-2 or TRBV6-3, the J call TRBJ2-3; D is unresolved. Trimming removed 2 bases from V and 3 bases from J, with 12 bases in between. Germline CDR1 is MNHEY and CDR2 is SVGEGT. The CDR3 contains 15 residues. CDR3 sequence reads: CASSYITLGTDTQYF. As DNA, the CDR3 is TGTGCCAGCAGTTACATCACCCTGGGGACAGATACGCAGTATTTT.

V usage is TRBV4-2 and J usage is TRBJ2-1; the D gene is possibly TRBD1 (5 bases). The V end was cut by 0 bases, the J end by 4 bases, with 13 bases between. CDR3 length: 16 amino acids. Germline assignment: CDR1 LGHNA and CDR2 YNFKEQ. In DNA, the CDR3 is TGTGCCAGCAGCCAAGAATGGGTAACAGGTTACAATGAGCAGTTCTTC. Encoded protein: CASSQEWVTGYNEQFF.

This clonotype occurred many times. The chain uses TRBV20-1 and TRBJ1-6; D is perhaps TRBD1 (5 bases). The V and J ends lost 6 bases and 7 bases respectively, with 16 bases between them. Germline V gene data show CDR1 as DFQATT and CDR2 as SNEGSKA (reference sequence). CDR3 size: 14 residues. Here the CDR3 DNA reads TGCAGTGCGGATGGTCATCAGGGAAATTCACCCCTCCACTTT. It specifies CSADGHQGNSPLHF.